This T cell receptor (beta chain) appears in the sequencing data of a study of blood T cell repertoires in COVID-19. At the level of the study: Sample material is recorded as cDNA or gDNA derived from T cells, B-cell-depleted T cells, or PBMCs.

This clone was found once. Clones were read by immunoSEQ multiplex PCR, and TCRdb kept only the in-frame ones, dropping some. The sample carries about 130,000 clones, over 70% recorded once. The clonotype comes from a woman aged 45-60 years with acute or convalescent COVID-19. Sequencing was done on a sample of peripheral blood.

CDR3 DNA: TGTGCCAGCAGCAGGGGACAGGGGTCTAACAATGAGCAGTTCTTC. This encodes CASSRGQGSNNEQFF. This sequence joins TRBV5-4 and TRBJ2-1, with 10 bases that match TRBD1. CDR1 SGHNT and CDR2 YYREEE come from the germline V gene (reference sequence). This CDR3 is built from 15 residues. The V gene end was trimmed by 4 bases and the J gene end by 5 bases; junction bases not matched to a gene: 6. The full variable domain, its missing parts supplied by reference TRBV5-4 and TRBJ2-1, is ETGVTQSPTHLIKTRGQQVTLRCSSQSGHNTVSWYQQALGQGPQFIFQYYREEENGRGNFPPRFSGLQFPNYSSELNVNALELDDSALYLCASSRGQGSNNEQFFGPGTRLTVL.